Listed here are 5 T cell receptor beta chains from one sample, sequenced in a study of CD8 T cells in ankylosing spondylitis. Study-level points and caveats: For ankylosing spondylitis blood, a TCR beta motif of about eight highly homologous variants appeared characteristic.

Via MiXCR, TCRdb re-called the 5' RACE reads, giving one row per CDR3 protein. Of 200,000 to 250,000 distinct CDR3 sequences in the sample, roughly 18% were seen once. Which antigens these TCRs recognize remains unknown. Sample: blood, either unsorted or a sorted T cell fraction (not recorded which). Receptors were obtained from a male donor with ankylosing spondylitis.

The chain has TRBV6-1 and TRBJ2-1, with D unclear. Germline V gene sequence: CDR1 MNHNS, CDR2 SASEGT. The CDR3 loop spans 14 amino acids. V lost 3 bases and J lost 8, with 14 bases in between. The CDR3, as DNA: TGTGCCAGCAGTGATACTTCTACCCTTGATGAGCAGTTCTTC. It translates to CASSDTSTLDEQFF.

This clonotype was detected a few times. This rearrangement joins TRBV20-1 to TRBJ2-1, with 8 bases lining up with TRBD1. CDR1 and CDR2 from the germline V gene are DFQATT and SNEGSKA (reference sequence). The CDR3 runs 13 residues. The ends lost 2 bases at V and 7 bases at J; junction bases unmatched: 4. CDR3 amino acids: CSARQGASNEQFF. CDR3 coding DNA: TGCAGTGCTAGACAGGGGGCGTCAAATGAGCAGTTCTTC.

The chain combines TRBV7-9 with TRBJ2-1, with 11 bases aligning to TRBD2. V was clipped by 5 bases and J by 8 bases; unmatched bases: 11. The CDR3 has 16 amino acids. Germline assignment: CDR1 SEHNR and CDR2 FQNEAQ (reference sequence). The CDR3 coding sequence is TGTGCCAGCAGCACACCTCTAGCGGGGGGCGCCCATGAGCAGTTCTTC. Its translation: CASSTPLAGGAHEQFF.

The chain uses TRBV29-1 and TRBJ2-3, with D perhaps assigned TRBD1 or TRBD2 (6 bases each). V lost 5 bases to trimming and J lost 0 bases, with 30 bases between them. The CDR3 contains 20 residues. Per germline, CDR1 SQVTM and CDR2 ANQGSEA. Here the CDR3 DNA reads TGCAGCGTTTTGCCGTATCTTGGGGGGCCGAGGCCTTCTAGCACAGATACGCAGTATTTT. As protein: CSVLPYLGGPRPSSTDTQYF.

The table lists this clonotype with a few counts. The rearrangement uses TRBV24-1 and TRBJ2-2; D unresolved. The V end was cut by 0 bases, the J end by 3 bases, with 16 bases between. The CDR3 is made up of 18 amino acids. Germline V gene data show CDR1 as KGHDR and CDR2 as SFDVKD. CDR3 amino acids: CATSDLFDPSRDTGELFF. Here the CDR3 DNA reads TGTGCCACCAGTGATTTGTTTGATCCGTCTAGGGACACCGGGGAGCTGTTTTTT.